This record covers a single T cell receptor beta chain. This clonotype came up many times. No cognate antigen has been identified for it. Within one base of it there is no much larger clone, and no base qualities were kept. CDR1 and CDR2, looked up from the germline V gene (reference sequence), are MNHEY and SMNVEV. The CDR3 measures 13 amino acids from cysteine to phenylalanine. Only the CDR3 part of the read is kept: 39 bases, read in frame from the first base. V was cut back by 5 bases and J by 7 bases, leaving a gap of 15 bases between them. Amplification of TCR beta CDR3 regions was carried out from RNA transcripts. A first-round RT-PCR of the TCR CDR3 used the HTBI primer set with the Qiagen OneStep RT-PCR kit. A second multiplex PCR round built the libraries, followed by size selection and purification. Libraries were sequenced paired-end with 100 bp reads on an Illumina HiSeq2000. The study's processing was this. SOAPnuke was used to process the raw data, throwing out any read that contained adapters or uncalled bases, had a mean Phred below 15, or lacked an exact constant-primer or identifier match. High-quality paired reads were merged with COPE v1.2.5, and unique nucleotide sequences were defined as clonotypes. MiTCR v1.1 was used to align the clonotypes against IMGT TRBV, TRBD and TRBJ reference segments. Analysis was restricted to V-J combinations with a frequency above 0.0001, which covered over 98% of repertoires. A TCS score was defined as the ratio of F50 (clonal expansion) to E x V (chaos), with BLOSUM62-based TCRdist applied between CDR3 peptides within each V-J. Welch's t-statistics and random forest reduced some 510 V-J features to 10 to 15, which were used in a naive Bayes classifier (R e1071). The raw public data were reprocessed by TCRdb itself: fastp quality trimming at Q25, MiXCR clonotype calling, in-frame beta chains only. Here each entry gathers all rows of one CDR3 protein and keeps the most common genes and DNA. The V and J calls here are based on TCRdb, not the publication. The table for this sample lists around 600,000 distinct CDR3 sequences; around 15% of them were counted only once. Around 3.3% of the sample rests with the top ten.

These data come from a study of T cells in Graves' hyperthyroidism and ophthalmopathy (dated by TCRdb to between 2017 and 2020). The study in broad terms: Peripheral blood samples were taken at initial diagnosis, before any treatment was given. The paper reports TCR Vbeta CDR3 sequencing of approximately 140 peripheral blood samples: some 44 ophthalmopathy, fewer than 80 hyperthyroidism and around 17 progressor patients. An independent validation cohort of under 20 hyperthyroidism patients and some 15 patients who later progressed to ophthalmopathy tested prospective prediction of ophthalmopathy. To identify distinguishing TCR V-J signatures, a discovery cohort of some 100 patients was used, comprising 43 with Graves' ophthalmopathy and about 59 with stable Graves' hyperthyroidism. In addition, the study compared T-cell repertoires in thyroid tissue and in blood from roughly 6 Graves' hyperthyroidism patients. The 100 discovery patients were divided at random into training and test sets in a 7:3 ratio. Following sampling, methimazole starting at 30 mg daily was given to hyperthyroidism patients, and high-dose intravenous methylprednisolone was given to ophthalmopathy patients. On the study overall, not on this receptor specifically: In validation, the model predicted progression to ophthalmopathy with 55% to 71% sensitivity and 72.22% specificity, a median of 6.5 months before onset. Sample size was not statistically predetermined, and investigators were not blinded to group allocation. Most expanded thyroid clonotypes (frequency above 0.001) were also detected in blood, a finding suggesting that blood repertoires may reflect thyroid immune responses. In cross-validation, a model built on a 13 V-J signature told ophthalmopathy apart from stable hyperthyroidism with approximately 90% sensitivity and approximately 81% specificity, and in testing the same model reached 80%/75%.

Ophthalmopathy patients had moderately to severely active disease, with a Clinical Activity Score of 3 or more, a NOSPECS grade of 4 or more, and a disease duration of less than 3 months. The study excluded patients with uncontrolled infections, other autoimmune diseases, pregnancy or lactation. Clinical symptoms, serum thyroxine and TRAb, thyroid ultrasound, and orbital computed tomography formed the basis for the diagnoses. Ficoll-Paque density gradient centrifugation was used to isolate PBMCs from approximately 11 ml of fresh peripheral blood. Total RNA was extracted with Trizol reagent, and quality was checked on an Agilent 2100 Bioanalyzer.

The chain is encoded by TRBV27 joined to TRBJ2-7; a tentative D match to TRBD2 spans 6 bases. The sequenced material came from blood. The source is a woman in her 40s with Graves' ophthalmopathy. Here the CDR3 is given as CASSHTLAGEQYF. The nucleotide sequence reads TGTGCCAGCAGTCATACCTTGGCGGGGGAGCAGTACTTC.